The 25 T cell receptor beta chains below were found in one sample sequenced in a study of shared clonotypes between healthy human individuals. Profiling relied on immunoSEQ multiplex PCR, and the TCRdb table lists in-frame clones only, not all of them. The sample shows about a million clones, 77% of them seen only once. The source material was memory CD4+ T cells from PBMCs. The sample's subset: CD45RA-negative fraction. The receptors derive from a man younger than 30 in good health. Some clones in this sample may be carry-over from other donors' samples.

Note on this clone: A far larger clone differs by one base, so this is likely a read error. The J gene is TRBJ2-5, the V gene TRBV30, with D perhaps TRBD1 (5 bases). The CDR3 extends over 14 amino acids. Germline lookup yields CDR1 GTSNPN and CDR2 SVGIG (reference sequence). The DNA of the CDR3 is TGTGCCTGGAGCCGACAGATCTACCAAGAGACCCAGCACTTC. Protein sequence: CAWSRQIYQETQHF.

This rearrangement joins TRBV19 to TRBJ2-6, with D maybe TRBD1 (6 bases). The CDR3 runs to 18 residues. V shed 7 bases and J shed 2 bases, with 21 bases lying between them. Germline-derived CDR1 and CDR2 are LNHDA and SQIVND (reference sequence). CDR3 in amino acids: CASKAGANRVAGANVLTF. In DNA, the CDR3 is TGTGCCAGTAAGGCCGGGGCGAACAGGGTGGCTGGGGCCAACGTCCTGACTTTC. The full variable domain, in which reference TRBV19 and TRBJ2-6 provide the parts outside the CDR3, is DGGITQSPKYLFRKEGQNVTLSCEQNLNHDAMYWYRQDPGQGLRLIYYSQIVNDFQKGDIAEGYSVSREKKESFPLTVTSAQKNPTAFYLCASKAGANRVAGANVLTFGAGSRLTVL.

This sequence joins TRBV5-1 and TRBJ2-5, with TRBD1 identical over 9 bases. J lost 2 bases, V lost 4 bases, and 9 bases had no gene match. The CDR3 extends over 16 amino acids. Germline V gives CDR1 SGHRS, CDR2 YFSETQ. The CDR3 spells CASSPGQGSHQETQYF. CDR3 nucleotides: TGCGCCAGCAGCCCCGGACAGGGGAGTCATCAAGAGACCCAGTACTTC.

A few counts support this clone. This sequence joins TRBV7-3 and TRBJ2-5; possible D gene TRBD1, 5 bases. Trimming left V 2 bases short and J 1 base short, with 14 bases between. The V gene's germline CDR1 is SGHTA and CDR2 FQGTGA. There are 16 residues in the CDR3. CDR3 nucleotides: TGTGCCAGCAGCTTAGGGGTACAGGCAGCCCAAGAGACCCAGTACTTC. Translating gives CASSLGVQAAQETQYF.

The rearrangement joins TRBV2 to TRBJ2-1; D is unresolved. The CDR3 is made up of 13 amino acids. The ends were cut back, 3 bases at V and 10 bases at J, with 13 bases in the middle. Germline CDR1 is SNHLY and CDR2 is FYNNEI. The CDR3 nucleotides read TGTGCCAGCAGTGAGCAGACCCGGTCGGAGCAGTTCTTC. Translation: CASSEQTRSEQFF.

This chain uses TRBV15 with TRBJ2-7; D not certain. This CDR3 has 15 residues. Trimming shortened V by 0 bases and J by 3 bases, and 12 bases separated the two germline ends. Germline CDR1 reads LNHNV; CDR2 reads YYDKDF (reference sequence). In DNA form, the CDR3 reads TGTGCCACCAGCAGAGATACGGGCAGGAACTACGAGCAGTACTTC. It encodes CATSRDTGRNYEQYF. The whole variable domain, remainder taken from reference TRBV15 and TRBJ2-7, is DAMVIQNPRYQVTQFGKPVTLSCSQTLNHNVMYWYQQKSSQAPKLLFHYYDKDFNNEADTPDNFQSRRPNTSFCFLDIRSPGLGDTAMYLCATSRDTGRNYEQYFGPGTRLTVT.

The chain is built from TRBV7-9 and TRBJ2-5, with D perhaps matching TRBD2 (6 bases). Germline V CDR1 and CDR2: SEHNR, FQNEAQ (reference sequence). V was shortened by 1 base and J by 1 base, with 7 bases between the two germline ends. This CDR3 has 14 amino acids. The CDR3 sequence: CASSLVGGQETQYF. The CDR3 DNA reads TGTGCCAGCAGCTTAGTGGGAGGCCAAGAGACCCAGTACTTC.

The chain links TRBV5-1 to TRBJ2-1, with 7 positions matching TRBD1. With 0 bases clipped from V and 8 bases from J, the junction kept 8 bases outside the gene matches. Germline values: CDR1 SGHRS, CDR2 YFSETQ. The CDR3 totals 15 residues. CDR3 in amino acids: CASSLALLRGHEQFF. As DNA, the CDR3 is TGCGCCAGCAGCTTGGCCCTTTTAAGGGGGCATGAGCAGTTCTTC.

Concerning this clone itself: A read error may account for a junction end that differs from germline. This chain uses TRBV28 with TRBJ2-1, with unresolved D. The CDR3 length is 13 residues. CDR1 is MDHEN, CDR2 SYDVKM, per germline. The CDR3 DNA sequence: TGTGCCAGCAGACCCGGCTCCAACAATGAGCAGTTCTTC. It encodes CASRPGSNNEQFF.

This chain links TRBV6-6 with TRBJ2-1, with 9 bases aligning to TRBD1. V shed 6 bases and J 0 bases; nucleotides not matched to a gene: 3. CDR1 is MNHNY, CDR2 SVGAGI, per germline (reference sequence). The CDR3 is 15 residues long. The CDR3 here is CASSRQGDSYNEQFF. The CDR3 bases are TGTGCCAGCAGCCGACAGGGGGACTCCTACAATGAGCAGTTCTTC.

This clone showed up many times. The genes are TRBV10-1 and TRBJ2-2; D remains ambiguous. The germline gives CDR1 WNHNN, CDR2 SYGVQD (reference sequence). V shed 2 bases and J shed 0 bases, with 19 bases lying between them. The CDR3 spans 19 residues. The CDR3 loop reads CASSERVGRSNTNTGELFF. The CDR3 bases are TGCGCCAGCAGTGAGCGAGTCGGCCGATCAAACACGAACACCGGGGAGCTGTTTTTT.

This clone was picked up many times. The chain uses TRBV18 and TRBJ2-7, with 11 bases lining up with TRBD2. Germline assignment: CDR1 KGHSH and CDR2 LQKENI. Trimming at V came to 0 bases and at J to 6 bases, leaving 7 bases not matched to a gene. The CDR3 is 16 amino acids. The CDR3 DNA reads as TGTGCCAGCTCACCACCGGTAGCGGGAGGGCGGGCCGAGCAGTACTTC. This codes for CASSPPVAGGRAEQYF. Looking up the rest from reference TRBV18 and TRBJ2-7 gives the full variable domain: NAGVMQNPRHLVRRRGQEARLRCSPMKGHSHVYWYRQLPEEGLKFMVYLQKENIIDESGMPKERFSAEFPKEGPSILRIQQVVRGDSAAYFCASSPPVAGGRAEQYFGPGTRLTVT.

This rearrangement joins TRBV4-1 to TRBJ2-7, with no clear D. Trimming stripped 1 base from V and 2 bases from J, with 12 bases between. Germline V gene data show CDR1 as MGHRA and CDR2 as YSYEKL. CDR3 size: 15 residues. CDR3 nucleotide sequence: TGCGCCAGCAGCCAAGGCCCAGGAAACCCCTACGAGCAGTACTTC. Its translation: CASSQGPGNPYEQYF.

The J gene is TRBJ1-1, the V gene TRBV28; D is ambiguous. Deletions cut 2 bases from V and 6 bases from J, with 10 bases between. Germline CDR1 reads MDHEN; CDR2 reads SYDVKM. The CDR3 contains 13 residues. The CDR3 region has the DNA TGTGCCAGCAGTTTAAGTCGGCCAGCTGAAGCTTTCTTT. The encoded protein is CASSLSRPAEAFF.

This chain links TRBV4-1 with TRBJ2-7; 11 bases are shared with TRBD2. Unmatched junction bases numbered 5, after V lost 4 bases and J lost 0 bases. This CDR3 is 16 amino acids long. CDR1 and CDR2 from the germline V gene are MGHRA and YSYEKL. In DNA form, the CDR3 reads TGCGCCAGCAGCCGATTACTAGCGGGAGCCTCCTACGAGCAGTACTTC. Translated, it gives CASSRLLAGASYEQYF.

A single count supports this clone. The chain is built from TRBV5-4 and TRBJ2-3; 9 bases fit TRBD2. Losses at the gene ends were 0 bases for V and 0 bases for J; bases not matched to a gene: 5. Germline-derived CDR1 and CDR2 are SGHNT and YYREEE (reference sequence). This CDR3 is built from 17 residues. The CDR3 protein is CASSLGLAGTSTDTQYF. The CDR3 DNA reads as TGTGCCAGCAGCTTGGGGCTAGCGGGAACAAGCACAGATACGCAGTATTTT. Variable domain in full (rest from reference TRBV5-4 and TRBJ2-3): ETGVTQSPTHLIKTRGQQVTLRCSSQSGHNTVSWYQQALGQGPQFIFQYYREEENGRGNFPPRFSGLQFPNYSSELNVNALELDDSALYLCASSLGLAGTSTDTQYFGPGTRLTVL.

The rearrangement links TRBV7-2 to TRBJ2-7; D not resolved. Germline CDR1 reads SGHTA; CDR2 reads FQGNSA. This CDR3 is built from 15 residues. Trimming left V 0 bases short and J 2 bases short, with 11 bases between. The CDR3 loop is CASSLAQDGTYEQYF. Written as DNA, the CDR3 is TGTGCCAGCAGCTTAGCCCAGGATGGAACCTACGAGCAGTACTTC.

This chain uses TRBV5-8 with TRBJ2-7; tentative D call: TRBD1 (5 bases). The CDR3 is 14 residues long. V lost 4 bases to trimming and J lost 3 bases, with 14 bases between them. Germline CDR1 reads SGHTS; CDR2 reads YDEGEE. The CDR3 bases are TGTGCCAGCAGCCGGAACGGCAGGGTCTACGAGCAGTACTTC. It is translated as CASSRNGRVYEQYF.

The genes are TRBV5-1 and TRBJ2-3; 11 bases line up with TRBD2. Germline loops: CDR1 SGHRS, CDR2 YFSETQ. The CDR3 is 14 residues long. V trimming: 8 bases; J trimming: 4 bases; junction bases outside the gene matches: 6. The CDR3 DNA sequence: TGCGCCAGTAAACTAGCGGGAGTGGCAGATACGCAGTATTTT. Its translation is CASKLAGVADTQYF. Combining the CDR3 with reference TRBV5-1 and TRBJ2-3 gives the whole variable domain KAGVTQTPRYLIKTRGQQVTLSCSPISGHRSVSWYQQTPGQGLQFLFEYFSETQRNKGNFPGRFSGRQFSNSRSEMNVSTLELGDSALYLCASKLAGVADTQYFGPGTRLTVL.

The chain employs TRBV5-1 and TRBJ1-3, with a possible D match to TRBD1 (5 bases). V dropped 0 bases and J dropped 7 bases, with 20 bases sitting between them. The germline CDR1 and CDR2 sequences are SGHRS and YFSETQ. This CDR3 region has 17 residues. CDR3 loop: CASSLAVESNGANTIYF. The CDR3, as DNA: TGCGCCAGCAGCTTGGCCGTTGAATCAAATGGGGCGAACACCATATATTTT. Together with reference TRBV5-1 and TRBJ1-3, the CDR3 gives the full variable domain: KAGVTQTPRYLIKTRGQQVTLSCSPISGHRSVSWYQQTPGQGLQFLFEYFSETQRNKGNFPGRFSGRQFSNSRSEMNVSTLELGDSALYLCASSLAVESNGANTIYFGEGSWLTVV.

Here the CDR3 reads CASGRGQGETQYF. The DNA of the CDR3 is TGTGCTAGTGGTCGGGGACAGGGGGAGACCCAGTACTTC. V and J are TRBV12-5 and TRBJ2-5; 10 bases match TRBD1. Per the germline V gene, CDR1 is LGHNT and CDR2 is FRNRAP. Trimming removed 5 bases from V and 5 bases from J; junction bases left unmatched: 2. This CDR3 contains 13 residues.

This clone was counted a single time. The rearrangement joins TRBV4-3 to TRBJ1-1; a possible D gene is TRBD1 (6 bases). The germline V gene has CDR1 LGHNA and CDR2 YSLEER. V lost 1 base, J lost 0 bases, and 12 bases lay in between. This CDR3 has 16 amino acids. The chain's CDR3 is CASSQGAGEVNTEAFF. CDR3 in DNA: TGCGCCAGCAGCCAAGGGGCAGGGGAGGTGAACACTGAAGCTTTCTTT.

This chain connects TRBV7-3 to TRBJ2-3; D possibly corresponds to TRBD2 (5 bases). The CDR3 contains 14 residues. From germline, CDR1 is SGHTA and CDR2 FQGTGA. The V gene lost 2 bases and the J gene lost 4 bases, with 10 bases spanning the gap. The CDR3 loop is CASSLGVSADTQYF. The CDR3 DNA reads TGTGCCAGCAGCTTAGGGGTTAGCGCAGATACGCAGTATTTT.

The chain employs TRBV5-1 and TRBJ1-4, with D maybe TRBD1 (5 bases). CDR1 is SGHRS, CDR2 YFSETQ, per germline. This CDR3 is built from 13 residues. CDR3: CSRSGTLNEKLFF. The CDR3 nucleotides read TGCTCCCGCTCCGGGACGCTGAATGAAAAACTGTTTTTT.

The chain has TRBV9 and TRBJ2-1; the match to TRBD2 covers 8 bases. In germline, CDR1 is SGDLS, CDR2 YYNGEE. The CDR3 runs 15 residues. J lost 3 bases, V lost 4 bases, and 6 bases had no gene match. The CDR3 DNA sequence: TGTGCCAGCAGCAAACTAGCGGATCGCTACAATGAGCAGTTCTTC. Its translation is CASSKLADRYNEQFF.